These 21 T cell receptor beta chains were all obtained from the same sample, sequenced in a study of T cells in Graves' hyperthyroidism and ophthalmopathy. Regions amplified from RNA transcripts were the TCR beta CDR3 regions. First-round RT-PCR with HTBI primers amplified the TCR CDR3 region. TCRdb used MiXCR to reprocess the multiplex PCR reads, holding one entry per CDR3 protein. In the table there are approximately 210,000 distinct CDR3 sequences, roughly 18% of which are singletons. Sequenced sample: blood. The receptors stem from a man aged 50 or older with Graves' hyperthyroidism.

The rearrangement uses TRBV3-1 and TRBJ2-5; 7 bases are a match to TRBD2. From germline, CDR1 is LGHDT and CDR2 YNNKEL (reference sequence). The CDR3 is made up of 15 amino acids. Unmatched junction bases numbered 4, after V lost 1 base and J lost 2 bases. The CDR3 coding sequence is TGTGCCAGCAGCCAAGGGGCTAGCGGACAAGAGACCCAGTACTTC. Protein: CASSQGASGQETQYF.

The chain is built from TRBV30 and TRBJ1-5; the D is unclear. Germline loops: CDR1 GTSNPN, CDR2 SVGIG (reference sequence). The CDR3 covers 13 residues. V lost 3 bases to trimming and J lost 4 bases, with 10 bases between them. CDR3 DNA sequence: TGTGCCTGGAGCCGCGGGGATAATCAGCCCCAGCATTTT. This codes for CAWSRGDNQPQHF.

The table lists this clonotype with a few counts. The DNA for the CDR3 is TGCAGCGTGGACGGACAGGGAAACTACGAGCAGTACTTC. It translates to CSVDGQGNYEQYF. V gene TRBV29-1 combines with J gene TRBJ2-7, with TRBD1 identical over 8 bases. This CDR3 contains 13 residues. The J segment lost 3 bases and the V segment lost 6 bases, leaving 7 bases of the junction unmatched. From germline, CDR1 is SQVTM and CDR2 ANQGSEA.

This clonotype was observed a handful of times. The chain links TRBV4-1 to TRBJ2-1; D is possibly TRBD2 (5 bases). The germline CDR1 and CDR2 sequences are MGHRA and YSYEKL. V lost 4 bases, J lost 4 bases, and 14 bases lay in between. The CDR3 is made up of 15 amino acids. The CDR3 DNA follows: TGCGCCAGCAGCCCGGACTCCTCTTCTTACAATGAGCAGTTCTTC. This codes for CASSPDSSSYNEQFF.

This clonotype was observed a single time. V usage is TRBV20-1 and J usage is TRBJ1-1; D uncertain. Germline CDR1 is DFQATT and CDR2 is SNEGSKA (reference sequence). This CDR3 spans 12 amino acids. This CDR3 reads CNTGRRVTEAFF. The CDR3 coding sequence is TGCAACACGGGCCGGAGGGTCACTGAAGCTTTCTTT.

This clonotype occurred many times. The V and J genes are TRBV4-2 and TRBJ1-5; the match to TRBD1 covers 7 bases. This CDR3 contains 16 residues. The J segment lost 4 bases and the V segment lost 0 bases, leaving 6 bases of the junction unmatched. Germline V CDR1 and CDR2: LGHNA, YNFKEQ. CDR3 amino acids: CASSQDQGRGNQPQHF. The CDR3 nucleotides are TGTGCCAGCAGCCAAGATCAGGGCAGGGGGAATCAGCCCCAGCATTTT.

The chain has TRBV28 and TRBJ2-7; 8 bases line up with TRBD1. CDR3 length: 14 amino acids. CDR1 and CDR2 (germline): MDHEN, SYDVKM. The ends lost 4 bases at V and 6 bases at J; junction bases unmatched: 8. CDR3 region: CASSSDRDVSEQYF. The CDR3 DNA follows: TGTGCCAGCAGTTCGGACAGGGATGTAAGCGAGCAGTACTTC.

This chain connects TRBV12-3 or TRBV12-4 to TRBJ2-7; 8 positions match TRBD1. V trimming: 8 bases; J trimming: 6 bases; junction bases outside the gene matches: 6. The CDR3 is 12 amino acids. CDR3 in amino acids: CASSLRGREQYF. The CDR3 DNA reads TGTGCCAGCTCACTCAGGGGGCGCGAGCAGTACTTC.

This clonotype was seen more than once but under ten times. The gene calls are TRBV3-1 and TRBJ2-3; 10 bases are a match to TRBD2. Per the germline V gene, CDR1 is LGHDT and CDR2 is YNNKEL (reference sequence). J was trimmed by 3 bases and V by 0 bases; bases with no gene match: 9. The CDR3 consists of 18 residues. Here the CDR3 reads CASSQDLWTSGPTDTQYF. The CDR3 region has the DNA TGTGCCAGCAGCCAAGATCTCTGGACTAGCGGACCTACAGATACGCAGTATTTT.

This clonotype occurred many times. The CDR3 protein is CASSPGLVGNIQYF. CDR3 nucleotides: TGTGCCAGCAGCCCCGGGCTTGTCGGGAACATTCAGTACTTC. J is TRBJ2-4 and V is TRBV3-1; D is ambiguous. V lost 4 bases and J 7 bases, leaving 14 bases between the germline ends. Germline V lookup: CDR1 LGHDT, CDR2 YNNKEL (reference sequence). The CDR3 runs 14 residues.

This clonotype was counted many times. This CDR3 is CASGRTSSGELFF. DNA for the CDR3: TGTGCCAGCGGCCGTACTAGCTCCGGGGAGCTGTTTTTT. The rearrangement uses TRBV7-3 and TRBJ2-2; D is perhaps TRBD2 (6 bases). Germline lookup yields CDR1 SGHTA and CDR2 FQGTGA. Trimming left V 8 bases short and J 6 bases short, with 13 bases between. The CDR3 extends over 13 amino acids.

This chain links TRBV24-1 with TRBJ1-5, with D possibly TRBD1 on 5 matching bases. Per germline, CDR1 KGHDR and CDR2 SFDVKD. CDR3 size: 12 residues. Deletions cut 9 bases from V and 2 bases from J, with 7 bases between. CDR3 loop: CATATGNQPQHF. CDR3 in DNA: TGTGCCACCGCGACAGGCAATCAGCCCCAGCATTTT.

This clonotype appeared many times. This chain uses TRBV28 with TRBJ2-5; no firm D call. This CDR3 is 12 amino acids long. The V gene lost 4 bases and the J gene lost 5 bases, with 8 bases spanning the gap. Germline-derived CDR1 and CDR2 are MDHEN and SYDVKM. The CDR3 loop reads CASSSSVETQYF. Here the CDR3 DNA reads TGTGCCAGCAGTTCTAGTGTCGAGACCCAGTACTTC.

Here the CDR3 reads CASSLTSDSPLHF. The DNA of the CDR3 is TGTGCCAGCAGCTTAACGTCAGATTCACCCCTCCACTTT. The chain has TRBV7-3 and TRBJ1-6; unclear D gene. Germline V gene sequence: CDR1 SGHTA, CDR2 FQGTGA. The CDR3 is 13 residues long. The germline V and J ends were trimmed by 0 bases and 8 bases, with 5 bases remaining between them.

This clonotype was counted ten times or more. The CDR3: CASSFSGTGLGEQYF. CDR3 sequence (DNA): TGCGCCAGCAGCTTCTCCGGGACAGGGCTAGGCGAGCAGTACTTC. V gene TRBV5-1 combines with J gene TRBJ2-7; 9 nucleotides align to TRBD1. CDR3 length: 15 residues. With 2 bases clipped from V and 6 bases from J, the junction kept 9 bases outside the gene matches. The germline V gene has CDR1 SGHRS and CDR2 YFSETQ.

The chain combines TRBV4-1 with TRBJ2-7; 11 nucleotides align to TRBD2. V lost 3 bases, J lost 1 base, and 5 bases stayed unmatched. This CDR3 spans 16 amino acids. Germline CDR1 is MGHRA and CDR2 is YSYEKL. This CDR3 is CASSQVAGGGSYEQYF. The CDR3 nucleotides read TGCGCCAGCAGCCAGGTAGCGGGAGGGGGTTCCTACGAGCAGTACTTC.

Ten or more counts support this clonotype. This rearrangement joins TRBV3-1 to TRBJ2-1; possible D gene TRBD2, 6 bases. Germline CDR1 is LGHDT and CDR2 is YNNKEL (reference sequence). V was shortened by 2 bases and J by 0 bases, with 11 bases between the two germline ends. The CDR3 runs to 16 residues. Here the CDR3 DNA reads TGTGCCAGCAGCCAATATTCGGGACTCTCCTACAATGAGCAGTTCTTC. It specifies CASSQYSGLSYNEQFF.

This clonotype has at least ten counts. The V and J genes are TRBV12-5 and TRBJ2-3; D possibly corresponds to TRBD1 (6 bases). The CDR3 is 15 residues long. Trimming stripped 3 bases from V and 5 bases from J, with 15 bases between. Germline loops: CDR1 LGHNT, CDR2 FRNRAP. CDR3 amino acids: CASGFTPGEGDTQYF. The CDR3 nucleotides are TGTGCTAGTGGTTTCACGCCAGGGGAAGGAGATACGCAGTATTTT.

The chain is built from TRBV20-1 and TRBJ1-4; D uncertain. CDR1 is DFQATT, CDR2 SNEGSKA, per germline (reference sequence). The V gene lost 5 bases and the J gene lost 5 bases, with 15 bases spanning the gap. The length of the CDR3 is 14 residues. The CDR3 DNA sequence: TGCAGTGCTTACGGACGTGACTTAAATGAAAAACTGTTTTTT. It translates to CSAYGRDLNEKLFF.

This clonotype was found many times. This chain joins TRBV20-1 and TRBJ1-1, with TRBD1 as a possible D gene (5 bases). CDR3 size: 15 residues. Germline V gene data show CDR1 as DFQATT and CDR2 as SNEGSKA (reference sequence). Trimming took 5 bases from V and 0 from J, leaving 16 bases between them. The CDR3 here is CSAGYPGLMNTEAFF. CDR3 DNA: TGCAGTGCTGGATACCCGGGACTGATGAACACTGAAGCTTTCTTT.

This clonotype was recorded many times. V is TRBV18 and J is TRBJ2-1; D is uncertain. The germline gives CDR1 KGHSH, CDR2 LQKENI. The CDR3 spans 13 residues. V was clipped by 2 bases and J by 6 bases, with 8 bases between them. DNA for the CDR3: TGTGCCAGCTCACCAGTCTGGGGCAATGAGCAGTTCTTC. This encodes CASSPVWGNEQFF. The full variable domain, completed using reference TRBV18 and TRBJ2-1, is NAGVMQNPRHLVRRRGQEARLRCSPMKGHSHVYWYRQLPEEGLKFMVYLQKENIIDESGMPKERFSAEFPKEGPSILRIQQVVRGDSAAYFCASSPVWGNEQFFGPGTRLTVL.